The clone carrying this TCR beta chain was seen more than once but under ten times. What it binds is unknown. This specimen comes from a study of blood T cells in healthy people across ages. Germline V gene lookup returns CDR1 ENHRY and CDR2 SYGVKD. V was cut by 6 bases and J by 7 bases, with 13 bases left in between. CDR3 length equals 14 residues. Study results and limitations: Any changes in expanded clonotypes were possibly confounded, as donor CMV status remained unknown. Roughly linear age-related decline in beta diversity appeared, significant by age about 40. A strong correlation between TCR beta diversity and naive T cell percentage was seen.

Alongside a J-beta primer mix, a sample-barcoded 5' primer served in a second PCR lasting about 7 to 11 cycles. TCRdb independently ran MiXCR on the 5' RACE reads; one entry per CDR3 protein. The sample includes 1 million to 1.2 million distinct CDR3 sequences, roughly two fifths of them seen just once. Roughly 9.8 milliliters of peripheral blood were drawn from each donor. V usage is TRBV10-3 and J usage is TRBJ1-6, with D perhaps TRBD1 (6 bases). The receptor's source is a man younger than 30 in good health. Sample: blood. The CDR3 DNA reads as TGTGCCATCAGGCGGGGGCCCCTAAATTCACCCCTCCACTTT. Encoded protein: CAIRRGPLNSPLHF.